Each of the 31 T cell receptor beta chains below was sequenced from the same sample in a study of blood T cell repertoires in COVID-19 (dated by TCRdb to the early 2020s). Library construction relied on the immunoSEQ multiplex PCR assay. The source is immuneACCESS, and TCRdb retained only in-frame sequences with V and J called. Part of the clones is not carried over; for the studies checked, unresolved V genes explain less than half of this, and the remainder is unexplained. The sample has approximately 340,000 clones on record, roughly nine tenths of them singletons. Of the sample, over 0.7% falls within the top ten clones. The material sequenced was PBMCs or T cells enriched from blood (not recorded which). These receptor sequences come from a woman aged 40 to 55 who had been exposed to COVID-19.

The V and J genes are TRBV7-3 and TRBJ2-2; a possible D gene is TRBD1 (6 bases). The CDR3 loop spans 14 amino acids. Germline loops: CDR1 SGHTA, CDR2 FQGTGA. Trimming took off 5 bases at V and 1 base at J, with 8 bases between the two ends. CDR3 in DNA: TGTGCCAGCAGCACGGACAGGAACACCGGGGAGCTGTTTTTT. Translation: CASSTDRNTGELFF.

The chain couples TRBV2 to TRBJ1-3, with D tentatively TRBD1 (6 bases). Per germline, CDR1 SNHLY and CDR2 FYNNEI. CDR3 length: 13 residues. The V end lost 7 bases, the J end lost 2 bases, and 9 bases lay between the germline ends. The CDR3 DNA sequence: TGTGCCAGCACAGGGGCCGCTGGAAACACCATATATTTT. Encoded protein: CASTGAAGNTIYF.

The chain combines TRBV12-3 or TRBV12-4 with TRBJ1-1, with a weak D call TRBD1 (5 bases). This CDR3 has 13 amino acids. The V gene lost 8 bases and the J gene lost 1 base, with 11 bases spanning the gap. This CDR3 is CASSTGENTEAFF. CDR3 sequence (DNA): TGTGCCAGCTCGACGGGGGAGAACACTGAAGCTTTCTTT.

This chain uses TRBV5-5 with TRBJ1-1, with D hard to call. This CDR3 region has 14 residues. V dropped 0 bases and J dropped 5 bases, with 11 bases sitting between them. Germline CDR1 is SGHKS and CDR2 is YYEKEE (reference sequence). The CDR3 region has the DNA TGTGCCAGCAGCTTGGCCCCCGGAGGGACTGAAGCTTTCTTT. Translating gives CASSLAPGGTEAFF.

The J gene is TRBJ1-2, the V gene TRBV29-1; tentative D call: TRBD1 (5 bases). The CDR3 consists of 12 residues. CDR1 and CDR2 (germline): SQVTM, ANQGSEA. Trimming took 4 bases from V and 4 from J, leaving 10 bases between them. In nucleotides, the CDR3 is TGCAGCGTTGTAGGGCAGGGCTATGGCTACACCTTC. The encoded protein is CSVVGQGYGYTF.

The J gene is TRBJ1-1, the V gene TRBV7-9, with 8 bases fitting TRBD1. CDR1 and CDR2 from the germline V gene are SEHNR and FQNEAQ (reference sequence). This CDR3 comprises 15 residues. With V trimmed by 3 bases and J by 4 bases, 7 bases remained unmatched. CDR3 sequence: CASSFGQGRITEAFF. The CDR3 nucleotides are TGTGCCAGCAGCTTTGGACAGGGTCGGATCACTGAAGCTTTCTTT.

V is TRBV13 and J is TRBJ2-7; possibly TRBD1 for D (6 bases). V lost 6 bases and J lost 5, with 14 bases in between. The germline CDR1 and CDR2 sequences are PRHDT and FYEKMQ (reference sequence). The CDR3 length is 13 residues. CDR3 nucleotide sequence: TGTGCCAGCAGTACAACAGGGTCCCACGAGCAGTACTTC. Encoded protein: CASSTTGSHEQYF.

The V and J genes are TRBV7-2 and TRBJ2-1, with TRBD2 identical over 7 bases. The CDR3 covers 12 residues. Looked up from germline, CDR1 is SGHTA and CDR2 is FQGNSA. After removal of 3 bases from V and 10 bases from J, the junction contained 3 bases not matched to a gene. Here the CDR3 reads CASSFSGNEQFF. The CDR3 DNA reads TGTGCCAGCAGCTTCAGCGGGAACGAGCAGTTCTTC.

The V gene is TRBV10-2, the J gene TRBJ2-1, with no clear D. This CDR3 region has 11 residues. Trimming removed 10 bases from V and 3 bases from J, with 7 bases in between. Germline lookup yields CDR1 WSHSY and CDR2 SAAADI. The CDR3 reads CATLYYNEQFF. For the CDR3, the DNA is TGCGCCACCCTGTACTACAATGAGCAGTTCTTC.

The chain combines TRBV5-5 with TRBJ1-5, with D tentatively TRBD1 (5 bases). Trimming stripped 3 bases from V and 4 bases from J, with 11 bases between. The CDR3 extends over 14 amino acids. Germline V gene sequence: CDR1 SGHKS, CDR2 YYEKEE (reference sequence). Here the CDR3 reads CASSWDQGNQPQHF. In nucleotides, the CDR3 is TGTGCCAGCAGCTGGGATCAGGGAAATCAGCCCCAGCATTTT.

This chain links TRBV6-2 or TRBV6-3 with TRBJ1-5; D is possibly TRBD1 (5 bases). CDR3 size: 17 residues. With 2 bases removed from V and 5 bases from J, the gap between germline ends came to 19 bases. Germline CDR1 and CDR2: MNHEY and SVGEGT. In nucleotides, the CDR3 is TGTGCCAGCAGTTACGGGCCATTGGGCAGGGTGGATCAGCCCCAGCATTTT. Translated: CASSYGPLGRVDQPQHF.

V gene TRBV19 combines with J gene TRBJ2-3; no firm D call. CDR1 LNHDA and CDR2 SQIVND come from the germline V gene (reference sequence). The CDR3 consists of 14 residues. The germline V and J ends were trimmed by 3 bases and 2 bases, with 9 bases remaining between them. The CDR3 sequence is CASSMVSYTDTQYF. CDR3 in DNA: TGTGCCAGTAGTATGGTGAGTTACACAGATACGCAGTATTTT. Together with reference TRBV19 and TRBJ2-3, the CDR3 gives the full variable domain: DGGITQSPKYLFRKEGQNVTLSCEQNLNHDAMYWYRQDPGQGLRLIYYSQIVNDFQKGDIAEGYSVSREKKESFPLTVTSAQKNPTAFYLCASSMVSYTDTQYFGPGTRLTVL.

CDR3 nucleotide sequence: TGTGCCACCCAGTCCGGACTAGCGGGAGGGGAGGGTGAGCAGTTCTTC. Its translation is CATQSGLAGGEGEQFF. The chain uses TRBV5-4 and TRBJ2-1; 15 positions match TRBD2. With 9 bases clipped from V and 9 bases from J, the junction kept 13 bases outside the gene matches. Germline V gene lookup returns CDR1 SGHNT and CDR2 YYREEE (reference sequence). CDR3 length: 16 residues.

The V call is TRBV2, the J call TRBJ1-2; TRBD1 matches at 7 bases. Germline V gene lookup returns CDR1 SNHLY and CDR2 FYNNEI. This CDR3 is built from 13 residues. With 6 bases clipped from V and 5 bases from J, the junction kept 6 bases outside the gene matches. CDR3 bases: TGTGCCAGCAGCCCCCAGGGGGGATATGGCTACACCTTC. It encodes CASSPQGGYGYTF.

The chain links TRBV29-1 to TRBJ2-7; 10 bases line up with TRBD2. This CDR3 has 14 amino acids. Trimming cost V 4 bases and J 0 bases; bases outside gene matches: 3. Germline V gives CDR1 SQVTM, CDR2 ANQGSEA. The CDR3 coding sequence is TGCAGCGTTGGGCTAGCGGGAGCCTCCTACGAGCAGTACTTC. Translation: CSVGLAGASYEQYF.

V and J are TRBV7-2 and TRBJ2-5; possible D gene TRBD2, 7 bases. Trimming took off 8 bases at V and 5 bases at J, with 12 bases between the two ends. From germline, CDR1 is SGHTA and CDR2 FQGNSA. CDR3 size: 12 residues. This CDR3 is CASQRGGETQYF. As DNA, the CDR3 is TGTGCCAGCCAAAGGGGGGGTGAGACCCAGTACTTC.

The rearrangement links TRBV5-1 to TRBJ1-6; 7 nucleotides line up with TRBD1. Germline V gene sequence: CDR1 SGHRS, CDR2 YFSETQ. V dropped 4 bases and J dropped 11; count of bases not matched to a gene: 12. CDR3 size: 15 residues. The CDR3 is CASSPRQGENAPLHF. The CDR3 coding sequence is TGCGCCAGCAGCCCGAGACAGGGAGAAAACGCACCCCTCCACTTT.

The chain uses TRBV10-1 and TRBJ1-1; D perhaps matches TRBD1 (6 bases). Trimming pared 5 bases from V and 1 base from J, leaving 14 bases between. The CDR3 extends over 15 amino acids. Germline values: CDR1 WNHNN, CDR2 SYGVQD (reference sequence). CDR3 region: CASSKIQGPNTEAFF. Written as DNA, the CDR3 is TGCGCCAGCAGTAAGATACAGGGACCGAACACTGAAGCTTTCTTT.

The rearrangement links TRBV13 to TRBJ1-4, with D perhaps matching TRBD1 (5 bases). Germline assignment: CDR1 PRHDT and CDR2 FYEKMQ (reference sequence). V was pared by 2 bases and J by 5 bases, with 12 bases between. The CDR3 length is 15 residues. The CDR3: CASSLSGHLNEKLFF. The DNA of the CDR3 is TGTGCCAGCAGCTTATCTGGACATTTAAATGAAAAACTGTTTTTT.

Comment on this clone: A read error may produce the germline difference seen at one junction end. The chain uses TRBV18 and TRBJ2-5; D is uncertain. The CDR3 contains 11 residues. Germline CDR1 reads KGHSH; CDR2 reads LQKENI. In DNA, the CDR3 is TGTGCCAGCTCACCTAAGGAGAGCCAGTACTTC. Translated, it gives CASSPKESQYF.

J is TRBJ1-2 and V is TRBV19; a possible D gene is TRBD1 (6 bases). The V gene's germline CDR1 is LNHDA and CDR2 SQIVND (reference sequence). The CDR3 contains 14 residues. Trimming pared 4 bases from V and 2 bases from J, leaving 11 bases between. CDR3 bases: TGTGCCAGTAGTAGCAGGGGTAGAAACTATGGCTACACCTTC. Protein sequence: CASSSRGRNYGYTF.

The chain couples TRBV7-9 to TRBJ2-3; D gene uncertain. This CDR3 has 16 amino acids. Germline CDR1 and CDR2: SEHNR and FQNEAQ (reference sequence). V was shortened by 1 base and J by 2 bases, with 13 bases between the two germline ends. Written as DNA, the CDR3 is TGTGCCAGCAGCTTAGGTACGGTCGTCGTCACAGATACGCAGTATTTT. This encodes CASSLGTVVVTDTQYF.

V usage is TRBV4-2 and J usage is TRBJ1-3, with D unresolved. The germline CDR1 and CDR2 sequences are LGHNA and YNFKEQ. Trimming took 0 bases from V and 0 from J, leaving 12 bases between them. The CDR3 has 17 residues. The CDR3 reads CASSQDPRTHSGNTIYF. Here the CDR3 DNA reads TGTGCCAGCAGCCAAGACCCCAGAACACACTCTGGAAACACCATATATTTT.

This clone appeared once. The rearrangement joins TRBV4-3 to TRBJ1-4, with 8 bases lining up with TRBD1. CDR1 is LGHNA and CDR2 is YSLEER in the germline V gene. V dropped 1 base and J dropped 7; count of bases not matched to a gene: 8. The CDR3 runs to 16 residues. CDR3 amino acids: CASSQGAGGTGEKLFF. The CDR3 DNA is TGCGCCAGCAGCCAAGGGGCCGGCGGGACAGGTGAAAAACTGTTTTTT.

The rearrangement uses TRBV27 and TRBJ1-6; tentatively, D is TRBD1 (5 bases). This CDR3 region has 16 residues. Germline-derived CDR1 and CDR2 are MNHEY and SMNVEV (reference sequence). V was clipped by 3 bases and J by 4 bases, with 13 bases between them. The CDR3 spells CASSFGGDRYNSPLHF. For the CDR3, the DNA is TGTGCCAGCAGTTTCGGGGGGGATAGATATAATTCACCCCTCCACTTT.

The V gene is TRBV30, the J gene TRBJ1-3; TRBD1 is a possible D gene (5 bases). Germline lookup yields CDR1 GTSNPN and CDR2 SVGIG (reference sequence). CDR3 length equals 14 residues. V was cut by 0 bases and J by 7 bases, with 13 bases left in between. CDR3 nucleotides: TGTGCCTGGAGTGTAATATCGGGGGGGAACACCATATATTTT. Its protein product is CAWSVISGGNTIYF. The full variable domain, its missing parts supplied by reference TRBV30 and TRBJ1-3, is SQTIHQWPATLVQPVGSPLSLECTVEGTSNPNLYWYRQAAGRGLQLLFYSVGIGQISSEVPQNLSASRPQDRQFILSSKKLLLSDSGFYLCAWSVISGGNTIYFGEGSWLTVV.

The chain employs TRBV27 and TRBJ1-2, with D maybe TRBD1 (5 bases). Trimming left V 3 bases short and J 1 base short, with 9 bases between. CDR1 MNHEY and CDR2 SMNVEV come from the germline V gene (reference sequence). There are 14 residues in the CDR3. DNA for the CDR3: TGTGCCAGCAGTTTTGGGCAGGGTAACTATGGCTACACCTTC. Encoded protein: CASSFGQGNYGYTF.

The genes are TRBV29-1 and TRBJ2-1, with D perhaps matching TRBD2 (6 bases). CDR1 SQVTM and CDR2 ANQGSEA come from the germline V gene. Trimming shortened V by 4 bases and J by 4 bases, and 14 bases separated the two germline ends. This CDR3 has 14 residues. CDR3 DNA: TGCAGCGTTGGCCGGGGTGGACTATACAATGAGCAGTTCTTC. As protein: CSVGRGGLYNEQFF.

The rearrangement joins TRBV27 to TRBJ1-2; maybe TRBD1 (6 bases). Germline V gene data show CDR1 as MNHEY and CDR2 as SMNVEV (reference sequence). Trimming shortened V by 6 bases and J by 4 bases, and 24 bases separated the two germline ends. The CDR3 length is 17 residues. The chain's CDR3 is CASRPDRSYEGIYGYTF. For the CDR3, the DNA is TGTGCCAGCAGACCGGACAGATCTTACGAGGGGATCTATGGCTACACCTTC.

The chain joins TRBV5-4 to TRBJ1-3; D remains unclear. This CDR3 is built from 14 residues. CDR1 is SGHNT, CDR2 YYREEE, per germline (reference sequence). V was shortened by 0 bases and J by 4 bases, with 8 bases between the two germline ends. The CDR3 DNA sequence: TGTGCCAGCAGCTTGGACAGACAAGGAAACACCATATATTTT. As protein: CASSLDRQGNTIYF.

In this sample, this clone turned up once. This CDR3 reads CASSTQGLYNEQFF. The CDR3 DNA is TGTGCCAGTAGTACACAGGGCCTATACAATGAGCAGTTCTTC. The V and J genes are TRBV19 and TRBJ2-1; D is possibly TRBD1 (6 bases). Germline V gene data show CDR1 as LNHDA and CDR2 as SQIVND (reference sequence). Trimming stripped 4 bases from V and 4 bases from J, with 11 bases between. The CDR3 loop spans 14 amino acids.